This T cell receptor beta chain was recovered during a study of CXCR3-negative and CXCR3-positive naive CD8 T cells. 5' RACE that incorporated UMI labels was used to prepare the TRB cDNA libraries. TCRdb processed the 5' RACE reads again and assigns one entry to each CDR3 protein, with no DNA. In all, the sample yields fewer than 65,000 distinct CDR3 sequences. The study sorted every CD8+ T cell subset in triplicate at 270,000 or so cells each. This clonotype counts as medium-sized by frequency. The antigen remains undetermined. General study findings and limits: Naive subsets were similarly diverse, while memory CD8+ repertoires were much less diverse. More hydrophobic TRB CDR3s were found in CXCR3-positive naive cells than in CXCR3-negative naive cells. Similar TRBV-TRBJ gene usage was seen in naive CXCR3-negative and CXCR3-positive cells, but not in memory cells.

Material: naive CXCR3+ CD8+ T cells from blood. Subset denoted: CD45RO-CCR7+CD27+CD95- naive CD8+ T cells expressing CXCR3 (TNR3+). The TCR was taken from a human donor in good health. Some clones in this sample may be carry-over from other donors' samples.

This CDR3 reads CASSQVRTAEAFF. The V call is TRBV14, the J call TRBJ1-1. This CDR3 contains 13 residues. Germline CDR1 and CDR2: SGHDN and FVKESK. Using reference TRBV14 and TRBJ1-1 for the parts outside the CDR3, the full variable domain is EAGVTQFPSHSVIEKGQTVTLRCDPISGHDNLYWYRRVMGKEIKFLLHFVKESKQDESGMPNNRFLAERTGGTYSTLKVQPAELEDSGVYFCASSQVRTAEAFFGQGTRLTVV.